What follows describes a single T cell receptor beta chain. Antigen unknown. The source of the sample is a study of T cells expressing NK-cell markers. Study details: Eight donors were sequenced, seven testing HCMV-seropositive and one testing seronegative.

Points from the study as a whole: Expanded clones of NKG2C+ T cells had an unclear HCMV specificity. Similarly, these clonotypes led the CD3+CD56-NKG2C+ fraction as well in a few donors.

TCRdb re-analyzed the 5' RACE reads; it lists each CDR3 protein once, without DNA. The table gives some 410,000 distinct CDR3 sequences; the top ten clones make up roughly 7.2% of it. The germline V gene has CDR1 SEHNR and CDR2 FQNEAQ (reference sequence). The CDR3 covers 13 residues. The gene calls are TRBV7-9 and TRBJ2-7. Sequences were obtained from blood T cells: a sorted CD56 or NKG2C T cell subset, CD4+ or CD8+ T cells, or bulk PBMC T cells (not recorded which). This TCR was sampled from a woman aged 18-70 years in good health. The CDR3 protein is CASRRGSSYEQYF.